These T cell receptor beta chains were read from a single sample in a study of CD8+ T cells in alopecia areata. The repertoire was sequenced with immunoSEQ multiplex PCR; TCRdb's copy has only in-frame clones and lacks some. Of roughly 110,000 clones listed, roughly 50% are singletons. The material sequenced was CD8+ T cells sorted from blood, taken at week 24, from a patient treated with tofacitinib. These receptors all come from a human donor with alopecia areata. The CDR3 runs from the conserved cysteine through the conserved F or W. D genes are given only for firm matches. The size entry is marked missing in some rows and otherwise reads once, few, many or a size class.

TRBV27	-	13	-	TRBJ2-1	TGTGCCAGCAGTTTACACTCCTACAATGAGCAGTTCTTC	CASSLHSYNEQFF
TRBV6-5	-	11	-	TRBJ2-1	TGTGCCAGCAGTGTCTCCAATGAGCAGTTCTTC	CASSVSNEQFF
TRBV5-4	-	12	-	TRBJ2-7	TGTGCCAGCAGCTCAACTAGCTACGAGCAGTACTTC	CASSSTSYEQYF
TRBV13	-	12	-	TRBJ1-2	TGTGCCAGCAGCTTACGGGCTAGAGGCTACACCTTC	CASSLRARGYTF
TRBV6-5	-	15	-	TRBJ1-5	TGTGCCAGCAGTTACGGGCCCAAAAGCAATCAGCCCCAGCATTTT	CASSYGPKSNQPQHF
TRBV21-1	few	18	-	TRBJ1-5	TGTGCCAGCAGCAAAGCTATTAACAGGTATGAGGGCAATCAGCCCCAGCATTTT	CASSKAINRYEGNQPQHF
TRBV10-3	-	14	-	TRBJ2-7	TGTGCCATTGGGGACGTGGACAGAACCTACGAGCAGTACTTC	CAIGDVDRTYEQYF
TRBV7-3	few	15	TRBD2	TRBJ2-1	TGTGCCAGCAGCTTATTTGCTAGCGGAGCCAATGAGCAGTTCTTC	CASSLFASGANEQFF
TRBV9	-	15	TRBD1	TRBJ1-2	TGTGCCAGCAGCCCGGGACAGGGGATTGACTATGGCTACACCTTC	CASSPGQGIDYGYTF
TRBV13	-	13	-	TRBJ1-1	TGTGCCAGCAGCCGACTTATTGGGACAGAAGCTTTCTTT	CASSRLIGTEAFF
TRBV27	-	15	TRBD2	TRBJ2-7	TGTGCCAGCAGTTTATCTCGGGGAGGGCCGTGGGAGCAGTACTTC	CASSLSRGGPWEQYF
TRBV29-1	-	14	TRBD1	TRBJ2-5	TGCAGCGTTGAAGGAGGGACAGGGGGAGAGACCCAGTACTTC	CSVEGGTGGETQYF
TRBV5-6	-	14	TRBD2	TRBJ2-5	TGTGCCAGCAGCTTGAGCGGGATTCTCGAGACCCAGTACTTC	CASSLSGILETQYF
TRBV10-3	-	16	TRBD1	TRBJ1-2	TGTGCCATCAGTGAGTCGTTACAGGGGATTCCCTATGGCTACACCTTC	CAISESLQGIPYGYTF
TRBV29-1	-	11	-	TRBJ1-1	TGCAGCGGGGAGAGGGGCACTGAAGCTTTCTTT	CSGERGTEAFF
TRBV6-5	few	14	TRBD1	TRBJ2-7	TGTGCCAGCAGTAGGGGACAGCGCTCCAACGAGCAGTACTTC	CASSRGQRSNEQYF
TRBV5-6	-	15	TRBD1	TRBJ2-7	TGTGCCAGCAGCTCAGCCGGGACAGGGACATACGAGCAGTACTTC	CASSSAGTGTYEQYF
TRBV4-3	few	14	-	TRBJ2-2	TGCGCCAGCAGCCAAGTTGAAGCTACCGGGGAGCTGTTTTTT	CASSQVEATGELFF
TRBV19	-	15	TRBD1	TRBJ1-6	TGTGCCAGTAGTATGCGGACAGGTCATAATTCACCCCTCCACTTT	CASSMRTGHNSPLHF
TRBV13	few	13	TRBD1	TRBJ1-1	TGTGCCAGCAGTCCTGACAGGGAGACTGAAGCTTTCTTT	CASSPDRETEAFF